This TCR beta chain was identified in a study of early T cells in non-severe SARS-CoV-2 infection. About the study: Alpha and beta chains were unpaired, from unsorted whole-blood bulk RNA. Findings and limits, study-wide: Lookups in VDJdb leaned toward anti-spike CD8 responses and missed private and CD4 specificities.

This clonotype showed up just a few times. Its specificity is not known. cDNA molecules, individually, were tagged with unique molecular identifiers. A single record per CDR3 protein comes from TCRdb applying MiXCR to the 5' RACE reads. The data show 86,000 or so distinct CDR3 sequences, over 5% seen once. The source material was whole blood. This sequence originates from an adult who was a healthcare worker with PCR-confirmed SARS-CoV-2 infection or an uninfected control (not recorded which).

The CDR3 sequence is CASTIGVAGEENNEQFF. CDR3 DNA sequence: TGTGCCAGCACCATTGGAGTAGCGGGAGAGGAAAACAATGAGCAGTTCTTC. The J gene is TRBJ2-1, the V gene TRBV11-2; 9 bases fit TRBD2. With V trimmed by 7 bases and J by 5 bases, 15 bases remained unmatched. This CDR3 region has 17 residues. Germline CDR1 is SGHAT and CDR2 is FQNNGV.